The rows below give T cell receptor beta chains drawn from one sample of a study of blood T cell repertoires in COVID-19. The repertoire was sequenced with immunoSEQ multiplex PCR; TCRdb's copy has only in-frame clones and lacks some. There are 350,000 or so clones in the sample; about 90% occur only once, and 1% lies in the top ten. Sequencing was performed on PBMCs or T cells enriched from blood (not recorded which). These receptors were collected from a woman aged 25-40 years who had been exposed to COVID-19. The CDR3 runs from the conserved cysteine through the conserved F or W. Fields, in order: J gene, D gene, clone size, V gene, CDR3 protein, CDR3 DNA. D genes are given only for firm matches. Clone size is given for some rows only: seen once, a few or many times, or a class if the clone is expanded.

>TRBJ1-1|.|.|TRBV28
CASSTTANTEAFF
TGTGCCAGCAGCACGACAGCGAACACTGAAGCTTTCTTT
>TRBJ2-5|.|.|TRBV3-1/TRBV3-2
CASELEGMKETQYF
TGTGCCAGCGAGCTCGAGGGAATGAAGGAGACCCAGTACTTC
>TRBJ2-1|TRBD2|.|TRBV9
CASSGSTEREGNEQFF
TGTGCCAGCAGCGGCTCGACTGAGCGGGAGGGCAATGAGCAGTTCTTC
>TRBJ2-7|.|once|TRBV28
CASSPVLGGDTYEQYF
TGTGCCAGCAGTCCCGTTCTTGGTGGCGACACCTACGAGCAGTACTTC
>TRBJ2-5|.|.|TRBV4-1
CASSQGLTGNQETQYF
TGCGCCAGCAGCCAAGGATTAACAGGGAACCAAGAGACCCAGTACTTC
>TRBJ1-5|TRBD1|.|TRBV2
CASIPGQGHQPQHF
TGTGCCAGCATACCCGGACAGGGACATCAGCCCCAGCATTTT
>TRBJ2-5|.|.|TRBV7-5
CARSPGTSGRVMETQYF
TGTGCCAGAAGCCCAGGGACTAGCGGGAGGGTAATGGAGACCCAGTACTTC
>TRBJ1-4|TRBD1|.|TRBV7-6
CASSLGGDRYLTNEKLFF
TGTGCCAGCAGCTTAGGAGGGGACAGATACTTAACTAATGAAAAACTGTTTTTT
>TRBJ2-7|.|.|TRBV5-5
CASSFLSGPSSSYEQYF
TGTGCCAGCAGCTTTTTAAGTGGGCCTTCAAGCTCCTACGAGCAGTACTTC
>TRBJ2-4|.|.|TRBV27
CASSSWGPGNIQYF
TGTGCCAGCAGTTCTTGGGGGCCCGGAAACATTCAGTACTTC
>TRBJ2-3|TRBD2|.|TRBV10-3
CAISEAGLADTQYF
TGTGCCATCAGTGAGGCGGGACTAGCGGATACGCAGTATTTT
>TRBJ1-2|TRBD1|.|TRBV11-1
CASSARDRGVGYTF
TGTGCCAGCAGCGCCCGGGACAGGGGTGTTGGCTACACCTTC
>TRBJ1-5|.|few|TRBV10-3
CAISGGQGKSNQPQHF
TGTGCCATCAGTGGGGGTCAGGGGAAGAGCAATCAGCCCCAGCATTTT
>TRBJ1-3|.|.|TRBV20-1
CSAPGGNTIYF
TGCAGTGCCCCCGGTGGAAACACCATATATTTT
>TRBJ2-2|TRBD2|few|TRBV7-2
CASSLSGLAGNTGELFF
TGTGCCAGCAGCTTATCCGGACTAGCGGGGAACACCGGGGAGCTGTTTTTT
>TRBJ1-2|.|.|TRBV24-1
CATSGGTVDGYTF
TGTGCCACCAGTGGCGGAACGGTAGATGGCTACACCTTC
>TRBJ1-1|TRBD1|few|TRBV5-1
CASSLLRGLNTEAFF
TGCGCCAGCAGCTTGCTCAGGGGGCTGAACACTGAAGCTTTCTTT
>TRBJ2-7|.|.|TRBV7-3
CASSLSGTSYEQYF
TGTGCCAGCAGCTTATCCGGGACTTCCTACGAGCAGTACTTC
>TRBJ1-2|.|.|TRBV6-1
CASSELRGEGTNYGYTF
TGTGCCAGCAGTGAACTACGGGGGGAGGGGACTAACTATGGCTACACCTTC
>TRBJ1-2|.|.|TRBV28
CASSLMRYGYTF
TGTGCCAGCAGTTTAATGCGGTATGGCTACACCTTC
>TRBJ2-7|.|.|TRBV5-1
CASSRVRAQGGYEQYF
TGCGCCAGCAGCCGGGTCAGGGCGCAGGGTGGTTACGAGCAGTACTTC
>TRBJ2-7|TRBD2|.|TRBV19
CASKRGTSGGGYEQYF
TGTGCCAGTAAACGGGGAACTAGCGGCGGAGGGTACGAGCAGTACTTC
>TRBJ2-6|TRBD1|.|TRBV7-9
CASSSIPGQISGANVLTF
TGTGCCAGCAGCTCTATACCGGGACAGATCTCTGGGGCCAACGTCCTGACTTTC
>TRBJ2-1|TRBD2|.|TRBV24-1
CATSDRLAGVNNEQFF
TGTGCCACCAGTGACCGTCTAGCGGGAGTCAACAATGAGCAGTTCTTC
>TRBJ2-1|.|.|TRBV7-6
CASSPRVRGADSEQFF
TGTGCCAGCAGCCCAAGGGTGCGGGGAGCAGACTCTGAGCAGTTCTTC
>TRBJ1-6|.|.|TRBV14
CASSQVQGNSPLHF
TGTGCCAGCAGCCAAGTGCAGGGAAATTCACCCCTCCACTTT